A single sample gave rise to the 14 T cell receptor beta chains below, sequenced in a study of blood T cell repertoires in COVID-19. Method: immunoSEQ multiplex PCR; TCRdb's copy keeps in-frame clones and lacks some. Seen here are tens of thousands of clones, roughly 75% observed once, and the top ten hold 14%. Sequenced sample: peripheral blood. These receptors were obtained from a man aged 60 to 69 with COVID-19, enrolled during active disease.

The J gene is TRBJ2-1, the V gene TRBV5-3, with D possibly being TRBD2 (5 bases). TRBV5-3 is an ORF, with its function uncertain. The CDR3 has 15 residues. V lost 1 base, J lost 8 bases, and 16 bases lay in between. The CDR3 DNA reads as TGTGCCAGAAGCTTGTGGCGGGCCGTAAGAGATGAGCAGTTCTTC. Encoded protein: CARSLWRAVRDEQFF.

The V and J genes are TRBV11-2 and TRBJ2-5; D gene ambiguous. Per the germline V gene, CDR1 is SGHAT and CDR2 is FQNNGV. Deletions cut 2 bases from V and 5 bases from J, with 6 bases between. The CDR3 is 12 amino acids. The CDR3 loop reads CASSLFPETQYF. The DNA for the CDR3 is TGTGCCAGCAGCTTATTCCCGGAGACCCAGTACTTC.

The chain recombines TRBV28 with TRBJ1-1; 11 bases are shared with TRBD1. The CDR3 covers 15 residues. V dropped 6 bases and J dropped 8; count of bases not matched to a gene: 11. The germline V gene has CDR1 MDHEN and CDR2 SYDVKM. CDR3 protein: CASSRGQGALWEAFF. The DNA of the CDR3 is TGTGCCAGCAGCCGCGGACAGGGGGCTCTTTGGGAAGCTTTCTTT.

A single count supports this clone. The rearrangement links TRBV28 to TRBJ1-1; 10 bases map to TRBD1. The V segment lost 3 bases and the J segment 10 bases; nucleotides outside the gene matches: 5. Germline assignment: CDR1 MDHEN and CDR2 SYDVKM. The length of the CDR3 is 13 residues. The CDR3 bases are TGTGCCAGCAGTTTGAGACAGGGGGCGGCAGCTTTCTTT. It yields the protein CASSLRQGAAAFF.

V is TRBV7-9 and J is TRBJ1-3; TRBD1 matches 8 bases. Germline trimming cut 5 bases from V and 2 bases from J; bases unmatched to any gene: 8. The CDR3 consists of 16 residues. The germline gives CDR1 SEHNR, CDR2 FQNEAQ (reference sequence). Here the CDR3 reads CASSPGQGAAGNTIYF. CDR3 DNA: TGTGCCAGCAGCCCAGGTCAGGGGGCGGCTGGAAACACCATATATTTT.

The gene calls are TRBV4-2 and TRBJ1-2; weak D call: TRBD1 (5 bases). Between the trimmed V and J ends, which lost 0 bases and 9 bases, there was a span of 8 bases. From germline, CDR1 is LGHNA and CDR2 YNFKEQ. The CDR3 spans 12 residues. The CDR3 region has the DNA TGTGCCAGCAGCCAAGATGGGGCTAGCTACACCTTC. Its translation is CASSQDGASYTF.

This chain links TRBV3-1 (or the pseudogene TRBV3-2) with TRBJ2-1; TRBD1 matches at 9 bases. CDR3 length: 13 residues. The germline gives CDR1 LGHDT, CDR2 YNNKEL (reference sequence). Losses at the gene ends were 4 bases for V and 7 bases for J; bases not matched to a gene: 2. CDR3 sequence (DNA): TGTGCCAGCAGCCGGGACAGGGTGAATGAGCAGTTCTTC. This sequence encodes CASSRDRVNEQFF.

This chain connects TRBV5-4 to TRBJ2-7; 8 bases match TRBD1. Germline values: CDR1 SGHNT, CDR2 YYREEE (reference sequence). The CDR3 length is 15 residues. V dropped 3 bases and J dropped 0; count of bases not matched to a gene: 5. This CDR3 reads CASSSGQDSSYEQYF. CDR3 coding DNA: TGTGCCAGCAGCTCGGGACAGGATAGCTCCTACGAGCAGTACTTC.

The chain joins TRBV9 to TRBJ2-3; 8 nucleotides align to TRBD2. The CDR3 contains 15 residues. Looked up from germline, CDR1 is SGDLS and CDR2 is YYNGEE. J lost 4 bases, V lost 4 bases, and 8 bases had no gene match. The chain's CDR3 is CASSPQRGRADTQYF. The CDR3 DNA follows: TGTGCCAGCAGCCCCCAGCGGGGGCGAGCAGATACGCAGTATTTT.

DNA for the CDR3: TGTGCCAGCAGTCAGGGGAGCCCAGAGACCCAGTACTTC. Encoded protein: CASSQGSPETQYF. V usage is TRBV25-1 and J usage is TRBJ2-5, with a weak D call TRBD1 (6 bases). Germline CDR1 and CDR2: MGHDK and SYGVNS. V gave up 5 bases and J gave up 4 bases, with 11 bases separating them. CDR3 length: 13 amino acids. The full variable domain, completed using reference TRBV25-1 and TRBJ2-5, is EADIYQTPRYLVIGTGKKITLECSQTMGHDKMYWYQQDPGMELHLIHYSYGVNSTEKGDLSSESTVSRIRTEHFPLTLESARPSHTSQYLCASSQGSPETQYFGPGTRLLVL.

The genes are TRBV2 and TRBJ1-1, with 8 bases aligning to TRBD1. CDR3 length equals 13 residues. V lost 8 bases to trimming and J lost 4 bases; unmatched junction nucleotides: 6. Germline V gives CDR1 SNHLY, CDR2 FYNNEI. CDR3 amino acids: CASSGQGATEAFF. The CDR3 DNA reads TGTGCCAGCTCCGGACAGGGAGCCACTGAAGCTTTCTTT.

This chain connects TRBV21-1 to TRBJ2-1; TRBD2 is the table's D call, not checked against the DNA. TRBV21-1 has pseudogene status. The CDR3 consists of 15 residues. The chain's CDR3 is CASSNFSRRGSEQFF. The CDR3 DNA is TGTGCCAGCAGCAATTTTAGTCGCAGAGGGAGTGAGCAGTTCTTC.

The CDR3 nucleotides are TGTGCCAGCAGCCTTACAGCTGCAACTAATGAAAAACTGTTTTTT. Amino acid sequence: CASSLTAATNEKLFF. This rearrangement joins TRBV3-1 (or the pseudogene TRBV3-2) to TRBJ1-4; D not certain. Per germline, CDR1 LGHDT and CDR2 YNNKEL (reference sequence). The CDR3 is 15 residues long. With 4 bases removed from V and 0 bases from J, the gap between germline ends came to 9 bases.

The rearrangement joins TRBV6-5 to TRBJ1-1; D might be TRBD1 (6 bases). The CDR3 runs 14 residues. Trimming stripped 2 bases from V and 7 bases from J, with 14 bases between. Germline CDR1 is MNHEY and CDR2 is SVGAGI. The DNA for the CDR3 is TGTGCCAGCAGTTACGCGGTCAGGGGACGTGAAGCTTTCTTT. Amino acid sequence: CASSYAVRGREAFF.